This TCR beta chain originates from a study of T cell responses to AZD1222 COVID-19 vaccine listed by TCRdb under 2021. Turning to the overall study: AZD1222 recipients with second doses at about 4 weeks or about 12 weeks were pooled, because spike-specific TCR depth and breadth did not differ between schedules. Enrollment into the trials was organized by age into subgroups of 18-55, 56-69 and 70-plus years, and those subgroups contained approximately 150, 30 and 60 TCR-sequenced participants, respectively. A total of 233 trial participants underwent TCR sequencing, of whom some 200 had received two doses of AZD1222 and about 25 had received two doses of the MenACWY control vaccine.

Concerning this clone itself: Its antigen specificity is not known. Base qualities are missing; no much larger clone stands one base away.

The CDR3 regions of human TCRbeta chains were analyzed by immunosequencing. Under the source paper's analysis protocol: TCRs in the repertoires were compared against a reference library of SARS-CoV-2-specific TCRs that had been generated with the MIRA antigen-specificity platform. Breadth meant the fraction of unique TCRs that were SARS-CoV-2-associated, whereas depth meant the fraction of total T cells that were SARS-CoV-2-associated. Each spike-specific TCR was assigned to its reactive spike region and to a CD4 or CD8 class using the MIRA data. Log10-transformed breadth and depth values were compared by one-way ANOVA with Sidak's multiple comparisons tests. As stored in TCRdb, this immuneACCESS dataset retains in-frame rearrangements with V and J assigned. A fraction of the clones does not appear; measured against another copy, unresolved V genes explain less than half of the discrepancy, and the remainder lacks a known reason. The V and J calls and clone size come from that table; D and trimming were worked out from the DNA. Recorded for this sample are 150,000 to 200,000 clones; 80% to 95% of them occurred a single time. The ten top clones hold approximately 1.4% of the sample.

General study outcomes and caveats: Conclusions about previously exposed vaccinees were limited because only a handful of AZD1222 recipients were SARS-CoV-2 seropositive at baseline. Reportedly, almost half of the unique spike-specific TCRs recognized epitopes lying outside the regions that are mutated in the B.1.351 and B.1.1.7 variants. The 56-69-year group was small, and its depth increase did not reach significance, likely because of low power. Participants were mostly white British and included more females than males, and it was suggested by the authors that clonal diversity may have been underestimated. CD4 TCRs associated with the vaccine covered the entire spike protein, and the dominant responses were in regions 160-218 and 743-854. Because no samples from the day 14 peak response were available, repertoires could be characterized only after the peak T cell response. After two AZD1222 doses, both the breadth and the depth of spike-specific TCRs were significantly higher than at day 0 and than in MenACWY recipients.

The time point label corresponds to: baseline before first vaccination. Samples from vaccinated people were obtained from the UK trials COV001 and COV002, which included a single-blind randomized controlled phase 2/3 trial of AZD1222 (ChAdOx1 nCoV-19) in healthy adults. For TCRbeta chain sequencing, PBMC samples were collected from trial participants at day 0 and at day 28 after the second dose. The TCR sequence derives from an adult in good health. Source: peripheral blood, taken on day 0 of AZD1222 vaccination.

The encoded CDR3 is CASSPLRGMNTEAFF. The sequenced DNA is TGTGCCAGTAGTCCGTTAAGGGGTATGAACACTGAAGCTTTCTTT. The chain uses TRBV19 and TRBJ1-1, with TRBD1 perhaps the D gene, on 5 matching bases. Spanning cysteine to phenylalanine, the CDR3 consists of 15 amino acids. The only DNA kept is the CDR3, 45 bases in frame from the first base. V is reduced by 5 bases and J by 0 bases, leaving a spacing of 13 bases between them. Based on the germline V gene (reference sequence), the CDR1 and CDR2 sequences are LNHDA and SQIVND.